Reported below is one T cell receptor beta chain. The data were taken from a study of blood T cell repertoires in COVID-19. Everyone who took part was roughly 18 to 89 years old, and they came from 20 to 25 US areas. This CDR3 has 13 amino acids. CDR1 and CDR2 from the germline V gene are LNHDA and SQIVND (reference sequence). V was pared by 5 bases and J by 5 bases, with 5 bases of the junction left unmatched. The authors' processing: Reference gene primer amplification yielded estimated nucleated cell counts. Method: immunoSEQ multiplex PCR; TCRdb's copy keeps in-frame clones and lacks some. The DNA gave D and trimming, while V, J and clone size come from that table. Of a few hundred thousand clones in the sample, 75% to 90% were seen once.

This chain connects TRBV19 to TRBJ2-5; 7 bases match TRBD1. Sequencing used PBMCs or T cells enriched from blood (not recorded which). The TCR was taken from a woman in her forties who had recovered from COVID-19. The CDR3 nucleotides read TGTGCCAGTAGTTGGACAGGCGTGGAGACCCAGTACTTC. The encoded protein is CASSWTGVETQYF.